Below are 11 T cell receptor beta chains sequenced from a single sample in a study of shared clonotypes between healthy human individuals. The protocol was immunoSEQ multiplex PCR, while the TCRdb copy is restricted to in-frame clones and leaves out a portion. In the table there are 2,100,000 or so clones, approximately 94% of which are singletons. The specimen was naive CD4+ T cells sorted from blood. The subset is: CD45RA+ positively selected. The receptors were gathered from a man aged 18 to 29 in good health.

The CDR3 coding sequence is TGCGCCAGCAGCTTACAGGGCGTACACTACGAGCAGTACTTC. Protein product: CASSLQGVHYEQYF. The chain combines TRBV5-1 with TRBJ2-7; D perhaps matches TRBD1 (6 bases). The V gene's germline CDR1 is SGHRS and CDR2 YFSETQ. The V and J ends lost 2 bases and 3 bases respectively, with 12 bases between them. The CDR3 is 14 residues long.

This chain links TRBV4-1 with TRBJ2-3, with unresolved D. The V and J ends lost 5 bases and 0 bases respectively, with 9 bases between them. CDR3 size: 14 residues. Per the germline V gene, CDR1 is MGHRA and CDR2 is YSYEKL. The CDR3 is CASSSDTSTDTQYF. CDR3 bases: TGCGCCAGCAGCTCAGACACTAGCACAGATACGCAGTATTTT.

This clone appeared once. This chain uses TRBV6-4 with TRBJ2-3; 7 bases map to TRBD2. Per germline, CDR1 MRHNA and CDR2 SNTAGT. The CDR3 extends over 14 amino acids. Unmatched junction bases numbered 2, after V lost 4 bases and J lost 1 base. The CDR3 loop reads CASSVLAGTDTQYF. The CDR3 DNA sequence: TGTGCCAGCAGTGTTCTAGCGGGCACAGATACGCAGTATTTT.

V usage is TRBV5-1 and J usage is TRBJ1-6; D perhaps matches TRBD1 (5 bases). Germline V gives CDR1 SGHRS, CDR2 YFSETQ. Trimming left V 4 bases short and J 5 bases short, with 13 bases between. The length of the CDR3 is 15 residues. The CDR3 loop reads CASSEQGDHNSPLHF. CDR3 sequence (DNA): TGCGCCAGCAGCGAGCAGGGTGACCATAATTCACCCCTCCACTTT.

The chain couples TRBV2 to TRBJ1-3; 8 bases align to TRBD1. CDR1 and CDR2 from the germline V gene are SNHLY and FYNNEI. The CDR3 has 14 amino acids. After removal of 6 bases from V and 2 bases from J, the junction contained 3 bases not matched to a gene. CDR3 bases: TGTGCCAGCAGGGACAGGGCCCCTGGAAACACCATATATTTT. This codes for CASRDRAPGNTIYF.

The CDR3 sequence: CSVAQHNEQFF. The CDR3, as DNA: TGCAGCGTTGCCCAACACAATGAGCAGTTCTTC. The V gene is TRBV29-1, the J gene TRBJ2-1; D gene uncertain. The CDR3 sequence is 11 residues long. Trimming stripped 4 bases from V and 5 bases from J, with 6 bases between. The V gene's germline CDR1 is SQVTM and CDR2 ANQGSEA.

This clone was recorded once. V is TRBV9 and J is TRBJ2-1; 8 bases are a match to TRBD2. This CDR3 has 17 residues. The germline gives CDR1 SGDLS, CDR2 YYNGEE. With V trimmed by 0 bases and J by 2 bases, 7 bases remained unmatched. The CDR3 is CASSVARRGGTYNEQFF. The CDR3, as DNA: TGTGCCAGCAGCGTAGCTCGACGGGGGGGCACCTACAATGAGCAGTTCTTC.

The V gene is TRBV18, the J gene TRBJ1-5; D is unresolved. Per germline, CDR1 KGHSH and CDR2 LQKENI. The CDR3 spans 13 residues. The V gene lost 3 bases and the J gene lost 3 bases, with 6 bases spanning the gap. CDR3 bases: TGTGCCAGCTCACCCTCAGACAATCAGCCCCAGCATTTT. It encodes CASSPSDNQPQHF.

This clone was found once. V is TRBV7-8 and J is TRBJ1-2; possible D gene TRBD1, 5 bases. This CDR3 spans 15 amino acids. Trimming cost V 4 bases and J 5 bases, with 17 bases left between them. The V gene's germline CDR1 is SGHVS and CDR2 FQNEAQ. The CDR3 region is CASSSEGQKIYGYTF. CDR3 bases: TGTGCCAGCAGCTCCGAGGGGCAGAAGATTTATGGCTACACCTTC.

This chain uses TRBV5-4 with TRBJ1-4; D is uncertain. The germline V gene has CDR1 SGHNT and CDR2 YYREEE (reference sequence). The CDR3 is 16 amino acids. V shed 3 bases and J shed 3 bases, with 15 bases lying between them. The chain's CDR3 is CASSSRRETSNEKLFF. The CDR3, as DNA: TGTGCCAGCAGCTCCCGGAGGGAGACCTCTAATGAAAAACTGTTTTTT.

The genes are TRBV7-2 and TRBJ2-7; 9 bases are a match to TRBD1. Germline V gives CDR1 SGHTA, CDR2 FQGNSA. The V segment lost 0 bases and the J segment 13 bases; nucleotides outside the gene matches: 22. The CDR3 totals 18 residues. CDR3 protein: CASSLAGQGAGLVLRVYF. Here the CDR3 DNA reads TGTGCCAGCAGCTTAGCGGGACAGGGAGCCGGACTAGTCCTCCGGGTTTACTTC.